This TCR beta chain was obtained from a study of blood T cell repertoires in COVID-19. Study information: Whether acute or convalescent, the COVID-19 samples came from the United States, Italy and Spain. PBMCs, B-cell-depleted T cells, or T cells were the source of the cDNA or gDNA that made up the material.

Seattle patients were enrolled while actively infected and followed longitudinally. In the authors' methods: How many nucleated cells were present was estimated from reference gene primer amplification. Generated by immunoSEQ multiplex PCR, the TCRdb table keeps only in-frame clones and is missing some. Clone size and V and J calls were adopted from that table, with D and trimming inferred from the DNA. The sample has some 390,000 clones, about 88% seen once; the top ten hold under 2%. With 5 bases removed from V and 5 bases from J, the gap between germline ends came to 9 bases. Per the germline V gene, CDR1 is SGHTA and CDR2 is FQGNSA. The CDR3 extends over 12 amino acids.

V is TRBV7-2 and J is TRBJ1-2; possible D gene TRBD1, 6 bases. Specimen: peripheral blood. This clonotype was sampled from a woman aged 40 to 50 with COVID-19, enrolled during active disease. The CDR3 region is CASSEQGYGYTF. The DNA for the CDR3 is TGTGCCAGCAGCGAACAGGGTTATGGCTACACCTTC.